Here is one TCR beta chain with its context. Its antigen is currently unknown. Trimming removed 6 bases at V and 4 bases at J, with 10 bases between. CDR3 length: 14 amino acids. Germline V gene data show CDR1 as MNHNS and CDR2 as SASEGT. In contrast to the negatively isolated CD8+ and CD4+ T cells, TEMRA cells were FACS-enriched. The entry originates in a study of CD8 T cells in Susac syndrome. The study's findings and limits: Repertoires of Susac syndrome CD4+ T cells lacked clonal expansion.

Reverse transcription of roughly 0.5 to 1 ug RNA was carried out with random hexamers. TCRdb recomputed calls from the immunoSEQ multiplex PCR reads with MiXCR, one row per CDR3 protein. The top ten hold approximately 0.09% of the sample, which has under 200,000 distinct CDR3 sequences, roughly nine tenths seen once. The chain recombines TRBV6-1 with TRBJ1-6, with D tentatively TRBD1 (5 bases). The sequence came from a human donor with Susac syndrome. The sample was CD4+ T cells from PBMCs. Written as DNA, the CDR3 is TGTGCCAGCAGCCCAGACAGATATAATTCACCCCTCCACTTT. Protein product: CASSPDRYNSPLHF.